These 18 T cell receptor beta chains share one sample of origin, sequenced in a study of neurological immune-mediated disorders. TCRdb re-called the 5' RACE reads with MiXCR, one entry per CDR3 protein. The repertoire holds roughly 70,000 distinct CDR3 sequences, with 5.2% as singletons. The sequenced sample consisted of PBMCs. The receptors shown here come from a woman in her thirties with multiple sclerosis.

This clonotype showed up many times. The chain is built from TRBV5-1 and TRBJ2-3, with D tentatively TRBD2 (7 bases). The CDR3 runs to 13 residues. Trimming took 7 bases from V and 0 from J, leaving 9 bases between them. Looked up from germline, CDR1 is SGHRS and CDR2 is YFSETQ. CDR3 DNA: TGCGCCAGCGGGGGGGCGAGCACAGATACGCAGTATTTT. It specifies CASGGASTDTQYF.

This clonotype was seen many times. This chain connects TRBV4-1 to TRBJ2-5, with a weak D call TRBD2 (5 bases). The length of the CDR3 is 14 residues. Germline assignment: CDR1 MGHRA and CDR2 YSYEKL. The V end was cut by 0 bases, the J end by 1 base, with 6 bases between. The CDR3 spells CASSQELVQETQYF. CDR3 nucleotide sequence: TGCGCCAGCAGCCAAGAACTAGTCCAAGAGACCCAGTACTTC.

This clonotype was seen ten or more times. This CDR3 reads CASSYRGSGGAGANVLTF. In DNA, the CDR3 is TGTGCCAGCAGCTACCGGGGTAGCGGGGGGGCTGGGGCCAACGTCCTGACTTTC. The chain links TRBV7-2 to TRBJ2-6; 11 bases map to TRBD2. J was trimmed by 2 bases and V by 4 bases; bases with no gene match: 7. There are 18 residues in the CDR3. Germline V gene sequence: CDR1 SGHTA, CDR2 FQGNSA.

This clonotype was observed at least ten times. This chain's CDR3 is CASSLEGQMSNQPQHF. In DNA form, the CDR3 reads TGTGCCAGCAGCTTAGAGGGCCAGATGAGCAATCAGCCCCAGCATTTT. This chain joins TRBV11-2 and TRBJ1-5; D remains unclear. Trimming left V 0 bases short and J 1 base short, with 10 bases between. Looked up from germline, CDR1 is SGHAT and CDR2 is FQNNGV. CDR3 length: 16 residues.

This clonotype was counted many times. CDR3 sequence (DNA): TGTGCCAGCAGTCCGAGAAGGGGGACAGGGTTAAGAAATGAGCAGTTCTTC. Translation: CASSPRRGTGLRNEQFF. The J gene is TRBJ2-1, the V gene TRBV12-3 or TRBV12-4; 9 nucleotides line up with TRBD1. J gave up 7 bases and V 5 bases, and 15 bases lay outside the gene matches. CDR3 length: 17 amino acids.

This clonotype was recorded many times. The chain is built from TRBV5-1 and TRBJ2-5; D is unclear. CDR3 length equals 13 residues. Trimming took off 0 bases at V and 5 bases at J, with 8 bases between the two ends. The germline V gene encodes CDR1 SGHRS and CDR2 YFSETQ. DNA of the CDR3: TGCGCCAGCAGCTTGGACCAACTGGAGACCCAGTACTTC. It yields the protein CASSLDQLETQYF.

This clonotype was observed many times. The rearrangement uses TRBV20-1 and TRBJ1-6; D may be TRBD1 (6 bases). The germline V and J ends were trimmed by 0 bases and 1 base, with 25 bases remaining between them. The CDR3 has 21 residues. CDR1 is DFQATT, CDR2 SNEGSKA, per germline (reference sequence). The CDR3 reads CSARDLSPGTSTGSYNSPLHF. The CDR3 bases are TGCAGTGCTAGAGATTTAAGCCCAGGGACATCGACCGGATCCTATAATTCACCCCTCCACTTT.

The table lists this clonotype with many counts. V usage is TRBV20-1 and J usage is TRBJ1-1; D unclear. This CDR3 region has 13 residues. Trimming took 7 bases from V and 1 from J, leaving 13 bases between them. Germline CDR1 and CDR2: DFQATT and SNEGSKA (reference sequence). The CDR3 sequence is CSELGQANTEAFF. The CDR3 DNA reads as TGCAGTGAGTTGGGTCAGGCGAACACTGAAGCTTTCTTT.

This clonotype was counted at least ten times. The chain couples TRBV7-9 to TRBJ2-7; TRBD1 matches at 9 bases. V lost 8 bases, J lost 6 bases, and 5 bases stayed unmatched. CDR3 length equals 12 residues. In germline, CDR1 is SEHNR, CDR2 FQNEAQ (reference sequence). The CDR3 region has the DNA TGTGCCAGCGGGACAGGGTTTCTCGAGCAGTACTTC. Its protein is CASGTGFLEQYF.

Many counts were recorded for this clonotype. This chain links TRBV4-1 with TRBJ2-1; D might be TRBD1 or TRBD2, each matching 5 bases. V dropped 4 bases and J dropped 6 bases, with 16 bases sitting between them. The CDR3 extends over 15 amino acids. Per the germline V gene, CDR1 is MGHRA and CDR2 is YSYEKL. The CDR3 reads CASSLIGGGGNEQFF. Written as DNA, the CDR3 is TGCGCCAGCAGCCTGATCGGTGGTGGGGGCAATGAGCAGTTCTTC.

This clonotype was recorded at least ten times. The V gene is TRBV9, the J gene TRBJ2-5, with D perhaps TRBD1 or TRBD2 (6 bases each). This CDR3 has 15 amino acids. Trimming cost V 0 bases and J 0 bases, with 9 bases left between them. Germline CDR1 reads SGDLS; CDR2 reads YYNGEE. CDR3 sequence: CASSVGGAYQETQYF. In DNA, the CDR3 is TGTGCCAGCAGCGTAGGGGGGGCGTACCAAGAGACCCAGTACTTC.

This clonotype was seen a few times. The chain joins TRBV5-1 to TRBJ1-1; D ambiguous. This CDR3 comprises 13 residues. CDR1 is SGHRS, CDR2 YFSETQ, per germline. The V gene lost 0 bases and the J gene lost 6 bases, with 9 bases spanning the gap. The CDR3 here is CASSLVMGAEAFF. The CDR3 bases are TGCGCCAGCAGCTTGGTGATGGGCGCTGAAGCTTTCTTT.

This clonotype was counted at least ten times. The chain uses TRBV5-1 and TRBJ1-4, with D unresolved. The CDR3 contains 15 residues. Germline V CDR1 and CDR2: SGHRS, YFSETQ. The V end was cut by 1 base, the J end by 6 bases, with 13 bases between. The CDR3 DNA sequence: TGCGCCAGCAGCTTGACCACGGGTCGTCATGAAAAACTGTTTTTT. Translating gives CASSLTTGRHEKLFF.

This clonotype has a count of ten or more. The rearrangement links TRBV28 to TRBJ1-3, with 8 positions matching TRBD1. In germline, CDR1 is MDHEN, CDR2 SYDVKM. The trim removed 8 bases at V and 3 bases at J, leaving 15 bases unmatched. This CDR3 has 17 residues. In DNA, the CDR3 is TGTGCCAGCGGGCCAGGGGGCGGCTTCAGAAATGGAAACACCATATATTTT. This encodes CASGPGGGFRNGNTIYF.

In its sample, this clonotype was seen many times. Compared with germline, one end of the junction differs, possibly owing to a read error. The chain joins TRBV12-3 or TRBV12-4 to TRBJ1-6, with unresolved D. This CDR3 contains 12 residues. CDR3 region: CASSPPGSPLNF. CDR3 DNA: TGTGCCAGCAGTCCGCCGGGCTCACCCCTCAACTTT.

This clonotype has at least ten counts. J is TRBJ1-1 and V is TRBV5-1, with a possible D match to TRBD1 (5 bases). Germline CDR1 and CDR2: SGHRS and YFSETQ. The V and J ends lost 1 base and 1 base respectively, with 14 bases between them. The CDR3 is 16 amino acids. Here the CDR3 DNA reads TGCGCCAGCAGCTTGCAGGCCCAGGGAGGGAACACTGAAGCTTTCTTT. This sequence encodes CASSLQAQGGNTEAFF.

This clonotype was observed at least ten times. The chain recombines TRBV5-1 with TRBJ1-1; TRBD1 is a possible D gene (5 bases). Trimming left V 4 bases short and J 1 base short, with 26 bases between. In germline, CDR1 is SGHRS, CDR2 YFSETQ. The length of the CDR3 is 19 residues. The CDR3 is CASSLTLGTIGFGNTEAFF. The CDR3 nucleotides read TGCGCCAGCAGCCTGACCCTCGGGACGATAGGCTTTGGGAACACTGAAGCTTTCTTT.

The chain combines TRBV27 with TRBJ2-7, with TRBD1 identical over 8 bases. The CDR3 is 16 residues long. In germline, CDR1 is MNHEY, CDR2 SMNVEV (reference sequence). Losses at the gene ends were 5 bases for V and 3 bases for J; bases not matched to a gene: 12. The CDR3 is CASSPSTGDTNYEQYF. In DNA, the CDR3 is TGTGCCAGCAGTCCATCGACAGGGGATACTAACTACGAGCAGTACTTC.